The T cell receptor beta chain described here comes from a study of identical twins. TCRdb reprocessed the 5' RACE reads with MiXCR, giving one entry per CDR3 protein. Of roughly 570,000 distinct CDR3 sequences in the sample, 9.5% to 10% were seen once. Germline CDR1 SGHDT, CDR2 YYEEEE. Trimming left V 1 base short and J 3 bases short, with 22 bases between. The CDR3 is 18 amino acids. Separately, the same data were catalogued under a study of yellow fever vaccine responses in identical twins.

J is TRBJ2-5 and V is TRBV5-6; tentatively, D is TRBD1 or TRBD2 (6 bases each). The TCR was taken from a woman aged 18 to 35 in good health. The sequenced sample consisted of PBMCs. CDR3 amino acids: CASSLQLVFGGREETQYF. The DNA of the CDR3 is TGTGCCAGCAGCTTGCAGTTGGTCTTCGGGGGCAGGGAAGAGACCCAGTACTTC.